These T cell receptor beta chains were read from a single sample in a study of a mutant IDH1 vaccine in newly diagnosed glioma. The assay was immunoSEQ multiplex PCR, and TCRdb's table has in-frame clones only and misses some. The sample yields 56,000 or so clones, about 80% seen once. The antigens for these receptors are not known. Source: PBMCs, taken from a glioma patient whose treatment included an IDH1 peptide vaccine. These receptor sequences come from a man aged 50 or older with glioma. The CDR3 runs from the conserved cysteine through the conserved F or W. A D gene is named only where the DNA matches it firmly. Size is stated for part of the rows, as once, few or many counts, or as a class when the clone is expanded.

clone_size d_call j_call v_call cdr3_aa cdr3_nt
NA TRBD1 TRBJ1-2 TRBV29-1 CSVRQGNGYTF TGCAGCGTTAGACAGGGGAATGGCTACACCTTC
NA NA TRBJ1-5 TRBV5-1 CASSLGGRQPQHF TGCGCCAGCAGCTTGGGGGGCCGGCAGCCCCAGCATTTT
NA NA TRBJ1-5 TRBV7-9 CASSLAGRDRYQPQHF TGTGCCAGCAGCTTAGCGGGGAGAGATAGGTACCAGCCCCAGCATTTT
few NA TRBJ1-1 TRBV19 CASSRNRVNTEAFF TGTGCCAGTAGTAGAAACAGGGTGAACACTGAAGCTTTCTTT
NA TRBD1 TRBJ2-3 TRBV5-1 CASSPGQGPPDTQYF TGCGCCAGCAGCCCGGGACAGGGGCCCCCAGATACGCAGTATTTT
NA NA TRBJ2-1 TRBV11-1 CASSLGVEYNEQFF TGTGCCAGCAGCTTAGGGGTAGAATACAATGAGCAGTTCTTC
NA NA TRBJ1-4 TRBV7-8 CASSLRAGGAYEKLFF TGTGCCAGCAGCTTGCGAGCGGGGGGCGCATATGAAAAACTGTTTTTT
NA NA TRBJ2-2 TRBV19 CAGADLNTGELFF TGTGCCGGGGCAGATCTGAACACCGGGGAGCTGTTTTTT
NA NA TRBJ2-4 TRBV28 CASSPDQGINIQYF TGTGCCAGCAGTCCAGACCAGGGGATTAACATTCAGTACTTC
NA NA TRBJ1-1 TRBV4-3 CASSQADTEAFF TGCGCCAGCAGCCAGGCGGACACTGAAGCTTTCTTT
NA TRBD1 TRBJ1-2 TRBV9 CASSPYVDRAGYGYTF TGTGCCAGCAGCCCCTACGTTGACAGGGCTGGCTATGGCTACACCTTC
NA NA TRBJ1-2 TRBV29-1 CSVLDSLDYGYTF TGCAGCGTGTTGGACAGCCTAGACTATGGCTACACCTTC
NA NA TRBJ2-5 TRBV6-6 CANSTRVTQYF TGTGCCAACAGTACACGGGTGACCCAGTACTTC
NA NA TRBJ2-7 TRBV5-6 CASSLSWDSEQYF TGTGCCAGCAGCTTGAGTTGGGATAGCGAGCAGTACTTC
NA NA TRBJ1-4 TRBV4-3 CASSQDKPRRWEKLFF TGCGCCAGCAGCCAAGATAAACCCAGGAGGTGGGAAAAACTGTTTTTT
NA NA TRBJ1-2 TRBV6-5 CASKRGSYGYTF TGTGCCTCAAAAAGAGGTTCTTATGGCTACACCTTC
few NA TRBJ2-5 TRBV9 CASSVGSGQQETQYF TGTGCCAGCAGCGTAGGAAGCGGACAGCAAGAGACCCAGTACTTC
NA NA TRBJ1-1 TRBV7-9 CASNPGGEAFF TGTGCCAGCAACCCTGGCGGGGAAGCTTTCTTT
NA NA TRBJ1-6 TRBV30 CAWASDTYNSPLHF TGTGCCTGGGCCTCTGACACATATAATTCACCCCTCCACTTT
NA NA TRBJ2-3 TRBV9 CASSVTTQISTDTQYF TGTGCCAGCAGCGTTACGACCCAGATAAGCACAGATACGCAGTATTTT
NA NA TRBJ1-1 TRBV29-1 CSVVIRANTEAFF TGCAGCGTTGTCATCAGGGCGAACACTGAAGCTTTCTTT
NA TRBD1 TRBJ2-2 TRBV30 CAEGQGGNTGELFF TGTGCCGAGGGACAGGGGGGGAACACCGGGGAGCTGTTTTTT
NA TRBD2 TRBJ2-7 TRBV30 CAWSVELAGYYEQYF TGTGCCTGGAGTGTGGAACTAGCGGGGTACTACGAGCAGTACTTC
NA TRBD1 TRBJ1-1 TRBV28 CASSQRQGPFEAFF TGTGCCAGCAGTCAAAGACAGGGCCCCTTTGAAGCTTTCTTT
NA NA TRBJ1-1 TRBV7-9 CASSLQGTLSSEAFF TGTGCCAGCAGCCTACAAGGGACATTGAGTTCTGAAGCTTTCTTT
NA NA TRBJ1-2 TRBV6-1 CASSDSRGTAYGYTF TGTGCCAGCAGTGATTCCCGAGGAACAGCATATGGCTACACCTTC
NA TRBD1 TRBJ1-5 TRBV5-1 CASSLGDRDQPQHF TGCGCCAGCAGCTTGGGAGACAGGGATCAGCCCCAGCATTTT
NA NA TRBJ2-7 TRBV4-1 CASSQIQTTYEQYF TGCGCCAGCAGCCAGATACAGACTACCTACGAGCAGTACTTC
once TRBD2 TRBJ2-7 TRBV6-5 CASRRGGEQYF TGTGCCAGCAGGCGGGGGGGCGAGCAGTACTTC
NA NA TRBJ2-1 TRBV5-1 CASSLRGTAYNEQFF TGCGCCAGCAGCTTGAGGGGGACGGCCTACAATGAGCAGTTCTTC
NA NA TRBJ1-1 TRBV2 CASAEQVPNTEAFF TGTGCCAGCGCCGAACAGGTCCCGAACACTGAAGCTTTCTTT
NA NA TRBJ1-5 TRBV7-9 CASSSGKVGNQPQHF TGTGCCAGCAGCTCAGGGAAAGTGGGTAATCAGCCCCAGCATTTT
NA NA TRBJ1-1 TRBV5-4 CASSLAGGNTEAFF TGTGCCAGCAGCTTGGCCGGGGGAAACACTGAAGCTTTCTTT
NA NA TRBJ2-2 TRBV20-1 CSASPGGELFF TGCAGTGCCTCCCCGGGCGGGGAGCTGTTTTTT
few NA TRBJ1-2 TRBV5-1 CASSLGAAYGYTF TGCGCCAGCAGTTTAGGGGCGGCCTATGGCTACACCTTC
few NA TRBJ1-2 TRBV19 CASSITGNNYGYTF TGTGCCAGTAGTATTACAGGGAATAACTATGGCTACACCTTC
few NA TRBJ1-1 TRBV10-1 CASNAWNTEAFF TGCGCCAGCAACGCTTGGAACACTGAAGCTTTCTTT
NA NA TRBJ1-3 TRBV10-3 CAISGDSGGNTIYF TGTGCCATCAGTGGAGACTCGGGGGGAAACACCATATATTTT
NA NA TRBJ1-3 TRBV2 CASSEDIAGNTIYF TGTGCCAGCAGTGAAGATATTGCTGGAAACACCATATATTTT
NA TRBD2 TRBJ2-3 TRBV29-1 CSVELAGFSDTQYF TGCAGCGTTGAGCTAGCGGGGTTCTCAGATACGCAGTATTTT
NA NA TRBJ1-2 TRBV7-2 CASSLDRWDYGYTF TGTGCCAGCAGCTTAGACCGGTGGGACTATGGCTACACCTTC
NA TRBD2 TRBJ2-1 TRBV7-9 CASRPPSPAGGEQFF TGTGCCAGCAGACCTCCCTCCCCAGCGGGGGGCGAGCAGTTCTTC
NA TRBD2 TRBJ2-7 TRBV2 CASGLAGLEQYF TGTGCCAGCGGACTAGCGGGGCTCGAGCAGTACTTC
once TRBD1 TRBJ2-2 TRBV5-6 CASSLGDRGRMVGELFF TGTGCCAGCAGCTTGGGCGACAGGGGGAGAATGGTCGGGGAGCTGTTTTTT
NA NA TRBJ2-1 TRBV28 CASTPGHGSYNEQFF TGTGCCAGCACCCCGGGACACGGCTCCTACAATGAGCAGTTCTTC
NA NA TRBJ2-5 TRBV29-1 CSVGRLQETQYF TGCAGCGTTGGACGTCTACAAGAGACCCAGTACTTC
NA NA TRBJ1-1 TRBV18 CASSPDAGGAFF TGTGCCAGCTCACCGGACGCAGGTGGAGCTTTCTTT
few NA TRBJ2-1 TRBV2 CASLRDHYNEQFF TGTGCCAGCCTCCGGGACCACTACAATGAGCAGTTCTTC
NA TRBD2 TRBJ2-3 TRBV7-9 CASSSTTSGGSRDTQYF TGTGCCAGCAGCTCCACGACTAGCGGGGGGTCGAGGGATACGCAGTATTTT
NA NA TRBJ1-2 TRBV6-5 CASRQARTANGYTF TGTGCCAGCAGGCAAGCTAGGACAGCGAATGGCTACACCTTC
NA TRBD2 TRBJ2-2 TRBV2 CASREGTSGELFF TGTGCCAGCAGGGAAGGGACTAGCGGGGAGCTGTTTTTT
NA NA TRBJ1-4 TRBV29-1 CSVTGPGNEKLFF TGCAGCGTTACAGGGCCCGGGAATGAAAAACTGTTTTTT
NA NA TRBJ1-1 TRBV2 CASSRTSTEAFF TGTGCCAGCAGCCGGACTTCCACTGAAGCTTTCTTT
NA NA TRBJ2-7 TRBV19 CASSIVGESEQYF TGTGCCAGTAGTATAGTAGGGGAGTCCGAGCAGTACTTC
once NA TRBJ2-1 TRBV27 CASSPGPTRGNEQFF TGTGCCAGCAGTCCCGGACCCACCCGGGGCAATGAGCAGTTCTTC